What follows are 15 T cell receptor beta chains derived from one specimen sequenced in a study of long-term antiretroviral therapy in people with HIV. Survey level was the resolution at which the v3.0 immunoSEQ assay ran. Generated by immunoSEQ multiplex PCR, the TCRdb table keeps only in-frame clones and is missing some. The profile covers under 25,000 clones, with more than 70% appearing a single time and less than 10% taken by the ten largest. The sequences come from unsorted PBMCs, collected 0.5 years before starting antiretroviral therapy. The receptors originated from a man aged 18 to 35 with HIV.

This clone has a handful of counts. This chain uses TRBV28 with TRBJ1-5; D call uncertain. The CDR3 consists of 16 residues. Germline V gene lookup returns CDR1 MDHEN and CDR2 SYDVKM. V lost 4 bases and J 0 bases, leaving 13 bases between the germline ends. CDR3 in amino acids: CASSSQTLYSNQPQHF. CDR3 nucleotides: TGTGCCAGCAGTTCTCAAACCCTATATAGCAATCAGCCCCAGCATTTT. Together with reference TRBV28 and TRBJ1-5, the CDR3 gives the full variable domain: DVKVTQSSRYLVKRTGEKVFLECVQDMDHENMFWYRQDPGLGLRLIYFSYDVKMKEKGDIPEGYSVSREKKERFSLILESASTNQTSMYLCASSSQTLYSNQPQHFGDGTRLSIL.

The sample holds one count of this clone. V gene TRBV28 combines with J gene TRBJ1-4; D might be TRBD1 (6 bases). This CDR3 contains 15 residues. Germline V gene data show CDR1 as MDHEN and CDR2 as SYDVKM. V dropped 5 bases and J dropped 8 bases, with 18 bases sitting between them. CDR3 DNA sequence: TGTGCCAGCAGTCCCAACAGGGTTGGGCGGGAAAAACTGTTTTTT. Translation gives CASSPNRVGREKLFF.

The rearrangement joins TRBV7-9 to TRBJ2-1; D gene ambiguous. V lost 2 bases to trimming and J lost 8 bases, with 7 bases between them. The germline CDR1 and CDR2 sequences are SEHNR and FQNEAQ (reference sequence). There are 12 residues in the CDR3. The CDR3 sequence: CASSLSADEQFF. In DNA form, the CDR3 reads TGTGCCAGCAGCTTATCGGCCGATGAGCAGTTCTTC.

The rearrangement links TRBV2 to TRBJ1-1, with D possibly being TRBD1 (6 bases). Trimming took 3 bases from V and 5 from J, leaving 13 bases between them. Germline values: CDR1 SNHLY, CDR2 FYNNEI. The CDR3 is made up of 14 amino acids. In DNA form, the CDR3 reads TGTGCCAGCAGTGAGGGGGCGGCGAGGACTGAAGCTTTCTTT. This translates into CASSEGAARTEAFF.

This sequence joins TRBV6-4 and TRBJ1-1; D gene uncertain. In germline, CDR1 is MRHNA, CDR2 SNTAGT. Trimming stripped 0 bases from V and 4 bases from J, with 6 bases between. This CDR3 spans 13 amino acids. This CDR3 is CASSDSMGTEAFF. DNA of the CDR3: TGTGCCAGCAGTGACTCGATGGGCACTGAAGCTTTCTTT.

The chain has TRBV28 and TRBJ1-5, with unresolved D. V was cut by 7 bases and J by 2 bases, with 9 bases left in between. Germline V gene data show CDR1 as MDHEN and CDR2 as SYDVKM. The CDR3 length is 13 residues. The CDR3 DNA sequence: TGTGCCAGCAACCCGTGGGGCAATCAGCCCCAGCATTTT. It translates to CASNPWGNQPQHF.

J is TRBJ1-2 and V is TRBV5-1; 7 bases agree with TRBD1. J gave up 8 bases and V 1 base, and 5 bases lay outside the gene matches. From germline, CDR1 is SGHRS and CDR2 YFSETQ. There are 13 residues in the CDR3. Here the CDR3 DNA reads TGCGCCAGCAGCTTGACAGGGGAGAGCGGCTACACCTTC. As protein: CASSLTGESGYTF.

CDR3 in amino acids: CASSFMRDISYEQYF. The CDR3 DNA sequence: TGTGCCAGCAGTTTCATGAGGGACATATCCTACGAGCAGTACTTC. The chain has TRBV27 and TRBJ2-7; D is possibly TRBD1 (6 bases). The CDR3 runs to 15 residues. V was shortened by 3 bases and J by 1 base, with 13 bases between the two germline ends. Germline CDR1 is MNHEY and CDR2 is SMNVEV (reference sequence).

On this clone itself: The sample has other DNA sequences that encode this CDR3 too. The gene calls are TRBV13 and TRBJ1-1; D perhaps matches TRBD1 (5 bases). This CDR3 region has 14 residues. V shed 5 bases and J shed 0 bases, with 10 bases lying between them. The germline V gene encodes CDR1 PRHDT and CDR2 FYEKMQ (reference sequence). Here the CDR3 reads CASSAGQLNTEAFF. The CDR3 nucleotides read TGTGCCAGCAGCGCGGGGCAACTGAACACTGAAGCTTTCTTT.

The genes are TRBV12-5 and TRBJ1-1; no clear D. V was clipped by 7 bases and J by 5 bases, with 14 bases between them. This CDR3 contains 13 residues. CDR1 and CDR2 from the germline V gene are LGHNT and FRNRAP. This CDR3 is CASAPGWETEAFF. CDR3 coding DNA: TGTGCTAGTGCTCCCGGTTGGGAAACTGAAGCTTTCTTT.

The rearrangement links TRBV27 to TRBJ2-4, with TRBD2 as a possible D gene (6 bases). Germline V CDR1 and CDR2: MNHEY, SMNVEV (reference sequence). The V end lost 2 bases, the J end lost 0 bases, and 17 bases lay between the germline ends. The CDR3 has 18 amino acids. The DNA for the CDR3 is TGTGCCAGCAGTTTAGGGCGGGAAGGAGCTCTAGCCAAAAACATTCAGTACTTC. This sequence encodes CASSLGREGALAKNIQYF.

This sequence joins TRBV2 and TRBJ1-3; D remains ambiguous. CDR3 length equals 13 residues. Germline CDR1 is SNHLY and CDR2 is FYNNEI. Trimming left V 5 bases short and J 7 bases short, with 12 bases between. CDR3 residues: CASSRSVSNTIYF. Here the CDR3 DNA reads TGTGCCAGCAGTAGGTCAGTTTCGAACACCATATATTTT. Using reference TRBV2 and TRBJ1-3 for the parts outside the CDR3, the full variable domain is EPEVTQTPSHQVTQMGQEVILRCVPISNHLYFYWYRQILGQKVEFLVSFYNNEISEKSEIFDDQFSVERPDGSNFTLKIRSTKLEDSAMYFCASSRSVSNTIYFGEGSWLTVV.

The chain combines TRBV2 with TRBJ1-3; D is ambiguous. There are 12 residues in the CDR3. Per the germline V gene, CDR1 is SNHLY and CDR2 is FYNNEI. V was clipped by 3 bases and J by 5 bases, with 5 bases between them. CDR3 loop: CASSDRRNTIYF. The CDR3 DNA is TGTGCCAGCAGTGACAGAAGAAACACCATATATTTT.

This clone was detected only once. V gene TRBV4-1 combines with J gene TRBJ2-3; tentatively, D is TRBD2 (6 bases). The germline V gene has CDR1 MGHRA and CDR2 YSYEKL. With 3 bases removed from V and 6 bases from J, the gap between germline ends came to 10 bases. The CDR3 has 13 amino acids. The CDR3 region is CASSQERGDTQYF. In nucleotides, the CDR3 is TGCGCCAGCAGCCAGGAACGGGGGGATACGCAGTATTTT.

The genes are TRBV4-2 and TRBJ1-5; possible D gene TRBD1, 6 bases. Germline V gene lookup returns CDR1 LGHNA and CDR2 YNFKEQ. The ends were cut back, 0 bases at V and 5 bases at J, with 17 bases in the middle. This CDR3 region has 17 residues. CDR3 in DNA: TGTGCCAGCAGCCAAGAGTTTCGGGGAGGGGGGTATCAGCCCCAGCATTTT. It specifies CASSQEFRGGGYQPQHF.